The present T cell receptor (beta chain) was sequenced within a study of CD8 T cells in Susac syndrome. This CDR3 region has 11 residues. The germline V gene encodes CDR1 SQVTM and CDR2 ANQGSEA. Those who served as multiple sclerosis controls were treatment-naive patients with stable or active relapsing-remitting disease. Random hexamers were used to reverse transcribe roughly 0.45 to 1 ug of RNA. TCRdb re-called the immunoSEQ multiplex PCR reads with MiXCR, one entry per CDR3 protein. This sample has approximately 200,000 distinct CDR3 sequences; nearly 95% occur once, and the top ten carry 0.093%. In this sample, this clonotype turned up a few times.

This chain connects TRBV29-1 to TRBJ1-2; TRBD1 matches 7 bases. Sequenced: CD4+ T cells from PBMCs. The origin of this receptor is a human donor with multiple sclerosis. The CDR3 coding sequence is TGCTCCACAGGGGATAACTATGGCTACACCTTC. Protein: CSTGDNYGYTF.